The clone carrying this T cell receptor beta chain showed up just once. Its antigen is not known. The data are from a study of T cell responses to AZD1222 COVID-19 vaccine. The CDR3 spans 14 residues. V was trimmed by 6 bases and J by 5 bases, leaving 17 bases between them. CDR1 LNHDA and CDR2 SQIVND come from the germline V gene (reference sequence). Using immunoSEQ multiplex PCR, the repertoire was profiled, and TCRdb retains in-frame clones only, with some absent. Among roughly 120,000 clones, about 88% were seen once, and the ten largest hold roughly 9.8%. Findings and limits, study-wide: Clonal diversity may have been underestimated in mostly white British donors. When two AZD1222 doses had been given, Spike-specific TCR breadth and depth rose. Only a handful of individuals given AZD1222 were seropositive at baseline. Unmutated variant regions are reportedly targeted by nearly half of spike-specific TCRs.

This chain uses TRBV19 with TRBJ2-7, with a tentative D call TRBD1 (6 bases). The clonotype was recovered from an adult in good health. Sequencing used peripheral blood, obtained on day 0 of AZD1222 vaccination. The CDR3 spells CASRVRQGTHEQYF. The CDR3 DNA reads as TGTGCCAGTAGAGTCCGGCAGGGGACCCACGAGCAGTACTTC.